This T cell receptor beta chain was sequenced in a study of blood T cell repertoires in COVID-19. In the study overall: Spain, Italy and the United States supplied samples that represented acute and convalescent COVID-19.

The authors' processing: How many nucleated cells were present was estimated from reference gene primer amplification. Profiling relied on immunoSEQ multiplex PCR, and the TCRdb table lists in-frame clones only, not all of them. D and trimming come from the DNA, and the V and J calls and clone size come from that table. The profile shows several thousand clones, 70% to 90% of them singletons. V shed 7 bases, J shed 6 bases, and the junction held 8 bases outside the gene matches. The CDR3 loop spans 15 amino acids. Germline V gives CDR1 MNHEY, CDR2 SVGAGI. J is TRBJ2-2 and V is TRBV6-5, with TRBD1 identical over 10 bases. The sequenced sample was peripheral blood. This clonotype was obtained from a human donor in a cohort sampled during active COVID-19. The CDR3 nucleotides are TGTGCCAGCAACCACGGGACAGGGGTCGCCGGGGAGCTGTTTTTT. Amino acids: CASNHGTGVAGELFF.